The TCR beta chain under discussion was sequenced for a study of T cell responses to AZD1222 COVID-19 vaccine (dated by TCRdb to the early 2020s). With regard to the full study: A total of over 230 trial participants underwent TCR sequencing, of whom about 210 received two doses of AZD1222 and approximately 25 received two doses of the MenACWY control vaccine. Trial participants were enrolled by age into subgroups of 18-55, 56-69 and 70-plus years, and roughly 150, 30 and 60 TCR-sequenced participants, respectively, were included in these subgroups. Results the study describes overall, beyond this receptor: The 56-69-year group was small, and its depth increase did not reach significance, likely because of low power. Spike-specific TCR breadth and depth rose significantly after two AZD1222 doses compared with day 0 and with MenACWY recipients. No day 14 peak-response samples were available, so repertoires were characterized only after the peak T cell response. The vaccine-associated CD4 TCRs covered the entire spike protein, and the dominant responses fell in regions 160-218 and 743-854. Participants were mostly white British and included more females than males, and it was suggested by the authors that clonal diversity may have been underestimated. Reportedly, almost half of the unique spike-specific TCRs recognized epitopes lying outside the regions that are mutated in the B.1.351 and B.1.1.7 variants. Conclusions about previously exposed vaccinees are limited, since just five or six AZD1222 recipients were seropositive for SARS-CoV-2 at baseline.

The CDR3 regions of human TCRbeta chains were analyzed by immunosequencing. As for the authors' bioinformatics: Repertoire TCRs were checked for matches against a reference library of SARS-CoV-2-specific TCRs that had been generated using the MIRA antigen-specificity platform. Breadth was defined as the fraction of unique TCRs that were SARS-CoV-2-associated, and depth was defined as the fraction of total T cells that were SARS-CoV-2-associated. Using the MIRA data, every spike-specific TCR was mapped to the spike region that the TCR reacted to and assigned to either a CD4 or a CD8 class. Log10-transformed breadth and depth values were compared by one-way ANOVA with Sidak's multiple comparisons tests. TCRdb limited this immuneACCESS table to in-frame rearrangements with V and J called. A share of clones is missing; checked studies link under half to unresolved V genes, and the rest is unexplained. The V and J calls and clone size were taken over from that table, and D and trimming were inferred from the DNA. The sample has 57,000 or so clones on record, 65% to 80% of them singletons. Of the sample, roughly 4% falls within the top ten clones.

The sample's time point, from its label and the paper: about 28 days (+/-7) after the second vaccine dose. AZD1222 recipients given second doses at about 4 weeks or at about 12 weeks were pooled, since spike-specific TCR depth and breadth were not found to differ between the two schedules. Samples from vaccinated people were obtained from the UK trials COV001 and COV002, which included a single-blind randomized controlled phase 2/3 trial of AZD1222 (ChAdOx1 nCoV-19) in healthy adults. For TCRbeta chain sequencing, PBMC samples were collected from trial participants at day 0 and at day 28 after the second dose. CDR1 SQVTM and CDR2 ANQGSEA are derived from the germline V gene. The germline V and J ends show losses of 7 bases and 5 bases respectively, and no gene match explains 9 bases of the junction. Inclusive of the bounding cysteine and phenylalanine, the CDR3 is 13 residues long. Of the read, only the CDR3 DNA is kept; its 39 bases are in frame from base 1.

To note about this clone: The antigen this receptor binds is unknown. No qualities accompany the bases; no much larger clone lies one base away.

The TCR originated in an adult who received the AZD1222 COVID-19 vaccine. The source was peripheral blood, collected 28 days after the second AZD1222 dose. The sequence joins TRBV29-1 to TRBJ1-2; 8 bases in between match TRBD1. The CDR3 protein: CSAPHGTGYGYTF. Here is the DNA: TGCAGCGCACCCCATGGGACAGGTTATGGCTACACCTTC.